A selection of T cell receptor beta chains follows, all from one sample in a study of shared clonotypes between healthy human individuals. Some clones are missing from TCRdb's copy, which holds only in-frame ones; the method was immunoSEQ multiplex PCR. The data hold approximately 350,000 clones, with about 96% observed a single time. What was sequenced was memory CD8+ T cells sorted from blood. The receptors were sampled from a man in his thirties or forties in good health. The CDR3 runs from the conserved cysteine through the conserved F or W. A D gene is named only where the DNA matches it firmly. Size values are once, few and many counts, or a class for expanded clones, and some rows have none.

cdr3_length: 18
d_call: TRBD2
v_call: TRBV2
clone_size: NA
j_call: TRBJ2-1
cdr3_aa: CASSDATKGLAGWGEQFF
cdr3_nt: TGTGCCAGCAGTGACGCGACCAAAGGACTAGCGGGATGGGGTGAGCAGTTCTTC

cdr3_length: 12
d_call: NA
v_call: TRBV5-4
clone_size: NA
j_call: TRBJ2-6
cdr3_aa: CASSLASGPPTF
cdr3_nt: TGTGCCAGCAGCTTGGCCTCCGGGCCACCGACTTTC

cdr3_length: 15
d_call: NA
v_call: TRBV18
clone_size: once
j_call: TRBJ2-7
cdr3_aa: CASSMLGQASYEQYF
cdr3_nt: TGTGCCAGCTCAATGCTAGGGCAAGCCTCCTACGAGCAGTACTTC

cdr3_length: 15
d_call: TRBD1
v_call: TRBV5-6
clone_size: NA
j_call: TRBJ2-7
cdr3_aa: CASSLRDRDPYEQYF
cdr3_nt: TGTGCCAGCAGCCTCCGGGACAGGGATCCCTACGAGCAGTACTTC

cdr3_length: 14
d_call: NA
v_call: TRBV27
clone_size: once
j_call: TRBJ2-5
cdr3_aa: CASSFGGGQETQYF
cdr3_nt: TGTGCCAGCAGTTTCGGAGGGGGGCAAGAGACCCAGTACTTC

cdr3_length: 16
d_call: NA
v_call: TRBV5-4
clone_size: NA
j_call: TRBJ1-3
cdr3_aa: CASSKDDLSSGNTIYF
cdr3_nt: TGTGCCAGCAGCAAAGACGATCTGAGCTCTGGAAACACCATATATTTT

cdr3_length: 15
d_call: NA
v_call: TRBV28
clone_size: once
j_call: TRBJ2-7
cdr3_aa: CASSLFSGGVYEQYF
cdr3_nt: TGTGCCAGCAGTTTATTTTCCGGGGGAGTCTACGAGCAGTACTTC

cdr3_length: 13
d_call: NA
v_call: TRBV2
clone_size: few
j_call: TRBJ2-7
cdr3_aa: CASSWDWDYEQYF
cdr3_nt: TGTGCCAGCAGTTGGGACTGGGACTACGAGCAGTACTTC

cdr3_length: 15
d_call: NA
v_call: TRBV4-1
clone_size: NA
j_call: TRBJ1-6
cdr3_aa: CASSQGGSYNSPLHF
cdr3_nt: TGCGCCAGCAGCCAAGGGGGCTCCTATAATTCACCCCTCCACTTT

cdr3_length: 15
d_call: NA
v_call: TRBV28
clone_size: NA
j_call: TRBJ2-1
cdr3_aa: CASSFVLGQSNEQFF
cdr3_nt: TGTGCCAGCAGTTTTGTCTTAGGACAGAGCAATGAGCAGTTCTTC

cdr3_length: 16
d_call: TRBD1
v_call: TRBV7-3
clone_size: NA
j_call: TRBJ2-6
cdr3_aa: CASSYDRGPGANVLTF
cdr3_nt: TGTGCCAGCAGCTACGACAGGGGCCCTGGGGCCAACGTCCTGACTTTC

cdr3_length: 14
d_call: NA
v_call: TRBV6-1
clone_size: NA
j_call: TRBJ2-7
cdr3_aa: CASSERWSSYEQYF
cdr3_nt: TGTGCCAGCAGTGAACGGTGGAGCTCCTACGAGCAGTACTTC

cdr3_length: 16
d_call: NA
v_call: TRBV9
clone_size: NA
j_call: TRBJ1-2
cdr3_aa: CASSVGVAGREGGYTF
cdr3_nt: TGTGCCAGCAGCGTAGGAGTGGCAGGGAGGGAGGGTGGCTACACCTTC

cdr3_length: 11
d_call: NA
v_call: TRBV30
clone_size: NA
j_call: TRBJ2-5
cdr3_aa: CAWSVQETQYF
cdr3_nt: TGTGCCTGGAGTGTCCAAGAGACCCAGTACTTC

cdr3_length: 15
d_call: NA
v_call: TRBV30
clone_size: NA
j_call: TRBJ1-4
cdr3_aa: CAWRSGTSTNEKLFF
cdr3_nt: TGTGCCTGGAGGTCAGGGACCTCAACTAATGAAAAACTGTTTTTT

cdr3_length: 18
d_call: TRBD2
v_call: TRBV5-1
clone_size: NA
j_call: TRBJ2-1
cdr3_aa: CASSLAWSGRRVYNEQFF
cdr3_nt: TGCGCCAGCAGCTTGGCCTGGAGCGGGAGACGTGTCTACAATGAGCAGTTCTTC

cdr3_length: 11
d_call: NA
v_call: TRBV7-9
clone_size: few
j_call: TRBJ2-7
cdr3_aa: CASSDTYEQYF
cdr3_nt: TGTGCCAGCAGCGACACCTACGAGCAGTACTTC

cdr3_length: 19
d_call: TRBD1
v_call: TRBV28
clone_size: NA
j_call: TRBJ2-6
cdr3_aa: CASSLLRGQLPGGANVLTF
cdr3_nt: TGTGCCAGCAGTTTATTGAGGGGGCAGTTACCGGGAGGGGCCAACGTCCTGACTTTC

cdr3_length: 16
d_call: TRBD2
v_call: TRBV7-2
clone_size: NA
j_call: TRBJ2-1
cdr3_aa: CASSWPSGGPYNEQFF
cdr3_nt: TGTGCCAGCAGCTGGCCTAGCGGGGGCCCCTACAATGAGCAGTTCTTC

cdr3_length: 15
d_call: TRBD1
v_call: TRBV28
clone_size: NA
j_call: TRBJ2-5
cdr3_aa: CASSPPHRGQETQYF
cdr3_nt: TGTGCCAGCAGCCCCCCCCACAGGGGGCAAGAGACCCAGTACTTC

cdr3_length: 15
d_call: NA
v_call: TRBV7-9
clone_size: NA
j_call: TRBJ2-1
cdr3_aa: CASTLRGSLRNEQFF
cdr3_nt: TGTGCCAGCACGCTCCGTGGGAGCCTTCGCAATGAGCAGTTCTTC

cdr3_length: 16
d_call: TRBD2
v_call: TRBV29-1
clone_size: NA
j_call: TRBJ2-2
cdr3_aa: CSVGTPGGSNTGELFF
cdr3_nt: TGCAGCGTCGGGACTCCCGGGGGGTCGAACACCGGGGAGCTGTTTTTT

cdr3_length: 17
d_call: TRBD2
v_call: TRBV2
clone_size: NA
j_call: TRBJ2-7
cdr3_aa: CASSERLAGARSYEQYF
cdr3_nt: TGTGCCAGCAGTGAACGACTAGCGGGAGCCCGCTCCTACGAGCAGTACTTC

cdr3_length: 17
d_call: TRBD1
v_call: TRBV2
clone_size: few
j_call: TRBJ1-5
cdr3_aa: CASSVAWTGNSNQPQHF
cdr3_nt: TGTGCCAGCAGTGTAGCCTGGACAGGCAATAGCAATCAGCCCCAGCATTTT

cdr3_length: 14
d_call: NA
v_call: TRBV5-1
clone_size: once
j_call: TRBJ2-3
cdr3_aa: CASSLDANTDTQYF
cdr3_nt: TGCGCCAGCAGCTTGGACGCCAATACAGATACGCAGTATTTT

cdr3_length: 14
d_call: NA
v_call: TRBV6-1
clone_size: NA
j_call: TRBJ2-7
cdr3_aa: CASSPSGGSYEQYF
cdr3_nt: TGTGCCAGCAGTCCCTCCGGGGGTTCCTACGAGCAGTACTTC

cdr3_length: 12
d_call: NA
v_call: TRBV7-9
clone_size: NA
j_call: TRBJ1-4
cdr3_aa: CATPQVNEKLFF
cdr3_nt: TGTGCCACCCCGCAGGTTAATGAAAAACTGTTTTTT

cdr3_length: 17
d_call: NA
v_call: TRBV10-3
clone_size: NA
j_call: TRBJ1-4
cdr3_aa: CAISESQPGSGNEKLFF
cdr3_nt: TGTGCCATCAGTGAGTCGCAACCAGGGTCAGGTAATGAAAAACTGTTTTTT

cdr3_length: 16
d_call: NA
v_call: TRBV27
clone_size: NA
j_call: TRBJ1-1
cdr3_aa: CASSPYFQGGNTEAFF
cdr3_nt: TGTGCCAGCAGTCCCTATTTCCAGGGTGGGAACACTGAAGCTTTCTTT

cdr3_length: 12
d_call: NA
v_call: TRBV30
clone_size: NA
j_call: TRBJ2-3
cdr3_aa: CAWAPGTDTQYF
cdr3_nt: TGTGCCTGGGCTCCGGGCACAGATACGCAGTATTTT

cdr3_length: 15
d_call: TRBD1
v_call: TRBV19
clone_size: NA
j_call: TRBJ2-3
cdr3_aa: CASRQGASGTDTQYF
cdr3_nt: TGTGCCAGTAGGCAGGGGGCAAGTGGCACAGATACGCAGTATTTT

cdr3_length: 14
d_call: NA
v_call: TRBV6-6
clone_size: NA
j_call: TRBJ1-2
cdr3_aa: CASTYPGHNYGYTF
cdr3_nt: TGTGCCAGCACCTACCCTGGGCATAACTATGGCTACACCTTC

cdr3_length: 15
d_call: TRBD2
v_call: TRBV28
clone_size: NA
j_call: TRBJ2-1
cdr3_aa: CASSSSGSSYNEQFF
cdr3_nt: TGTGCCAGCAGTTCTAGCGGGAGCTCCTACAATGAGCAGTTCTTC

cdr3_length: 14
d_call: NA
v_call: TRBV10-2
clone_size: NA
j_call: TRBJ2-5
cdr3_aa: CASSEIPARGTQYF
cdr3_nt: TGCGCCAGCAGTGAGATTCCTGCGAGGGGGACCCAGTACTTC

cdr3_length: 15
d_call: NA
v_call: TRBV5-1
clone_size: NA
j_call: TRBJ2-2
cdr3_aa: CASSLVGGYTGELFF
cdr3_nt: TGCGCCAGCAGCTTGGTTGGGGGATACACCGGGGAGCTGTTTTTT

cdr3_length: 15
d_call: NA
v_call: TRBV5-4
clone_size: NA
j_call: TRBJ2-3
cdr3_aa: CASSQKGLFPDTQYF
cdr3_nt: TGTGCCAGCAGCCAAAAGGGTCTCTTCCCAGATACGCAGTATTTT

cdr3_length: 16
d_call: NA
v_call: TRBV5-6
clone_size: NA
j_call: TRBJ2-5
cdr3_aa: CASSLIRESGVETQYF
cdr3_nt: TGTGCCAGCAGCTTGATCCGGGAAAGTGGGGTGGAGACCCAGTACTTC

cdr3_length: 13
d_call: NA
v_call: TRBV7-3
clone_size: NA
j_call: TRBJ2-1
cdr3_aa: CASSLTSYNEQFF
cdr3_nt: TGTGCCAGCAGCTTAACCTCGTACAATGAGCAGTTCTTC

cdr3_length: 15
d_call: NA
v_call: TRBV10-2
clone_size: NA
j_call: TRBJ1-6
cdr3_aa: CASSLETLYNSPLHF
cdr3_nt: TGCGCCAGCAGCCTAGAGACACTATATAATTCACCCCTCCACTTT

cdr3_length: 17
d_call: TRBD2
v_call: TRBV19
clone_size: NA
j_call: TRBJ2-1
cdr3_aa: CASSIDPSSGRNNEQFF
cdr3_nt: TGTGCCAGTAGTATAGATCCCTCTAGCGGGAGGAACAATGAGCAGTTCTTC

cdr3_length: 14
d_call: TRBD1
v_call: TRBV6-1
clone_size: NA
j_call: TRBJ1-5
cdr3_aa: CASALDRSNQPQHF
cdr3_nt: TGTGCCAGTGCTTTGGACAGGAGCAATCAGCCCCAGCATTTT

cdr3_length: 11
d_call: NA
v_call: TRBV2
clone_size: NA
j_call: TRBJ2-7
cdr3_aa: CASRAKLEQYF
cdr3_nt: TGTGCCAGCAGGGCAAAGCTCGAGCAGTACTTC

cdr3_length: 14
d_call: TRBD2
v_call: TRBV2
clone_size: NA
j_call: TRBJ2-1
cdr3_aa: CASTGLAGYNEQFF
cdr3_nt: TGTGCCAGCACAGGACTAGCGGGCTACAATGAGCAGTTCTTC

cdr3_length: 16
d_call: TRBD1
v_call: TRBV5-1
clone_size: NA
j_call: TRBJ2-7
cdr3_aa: CASSLIDRAPLYEQYF
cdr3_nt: TGCGCCAGCAGCCTTATTGACAGGGCCCCACTCTACGAGCAGTACTTC

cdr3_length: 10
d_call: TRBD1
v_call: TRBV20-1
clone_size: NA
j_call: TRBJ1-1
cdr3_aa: CSAEDREAFF
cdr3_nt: TGCAGTGCTGAGGACAGGGAAGCTTTCTTT

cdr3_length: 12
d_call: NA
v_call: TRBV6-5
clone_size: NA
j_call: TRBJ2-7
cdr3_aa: CASREGAYEQYF
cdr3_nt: TGTGCCAGCAGAGAGGGGGCCTACGAGCAGTACTTC

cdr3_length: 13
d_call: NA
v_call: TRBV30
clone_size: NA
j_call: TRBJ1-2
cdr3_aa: CAWSVQGSYGYTF
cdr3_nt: TGTGCCTGGAGTGTACAGGGTTCCTATGGCTACACCTTC

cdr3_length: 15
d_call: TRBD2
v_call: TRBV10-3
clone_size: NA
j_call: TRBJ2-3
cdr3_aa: CAIRVAGALTDTQYF
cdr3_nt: TGTGCCATCAGGGTAGCGGGAGCCCTCACAGATACGCAGTATTTT

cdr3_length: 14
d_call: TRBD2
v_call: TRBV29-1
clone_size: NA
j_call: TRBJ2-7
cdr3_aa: CSVRTSGPPYEQYF
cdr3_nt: TGCAGCGTCCGGACTAGCGGGCCCCCCTACGAGCAGTACTTC

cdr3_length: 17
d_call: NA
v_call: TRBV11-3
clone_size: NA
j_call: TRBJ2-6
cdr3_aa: CASSPGTPPSGANVLTF
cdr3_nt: TGTGCCAGCAGCCCAGGGACGCCCCCCTCTGGGGCCAACGTCCTGACTTTC

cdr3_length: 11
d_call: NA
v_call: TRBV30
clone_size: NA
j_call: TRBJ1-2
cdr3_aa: CAWSVGYGYTF
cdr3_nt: TGTGCCTGGAGTGTGGGCTATGGCTACACCTTC

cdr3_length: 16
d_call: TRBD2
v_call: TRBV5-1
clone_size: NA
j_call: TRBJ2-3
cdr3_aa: CASSLPTSGSSDTQYF
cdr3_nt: TGCGCCAGCAGCTTGCCTACTAGCGGGAGTTCGGATACGCAGTATTTT

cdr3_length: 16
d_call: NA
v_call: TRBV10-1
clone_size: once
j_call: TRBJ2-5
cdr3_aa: CASSESIRGAKETQYF
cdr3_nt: TGCGCCAGCAGTGAGTCGATTCGGGGAGCAAAAGAGACCCAGTACTTC